This TCR beta chain was observed in a study of T-cell memory formation after mild COVID-19. TCRdb analysed the 5' RACE reads with MiXCR anew, one entry per CDR3 protein. The sample lists hundreds of thousands of distinct CDR3 sequences, approximately 19% seen once, with 20% to 25% in the top ten. This clonotype was observed a few times. The V segment lost 0 bases and the J segment 6 bases; nucleotides outside the gene matches: 7. CDR3 length: 15 amino acids. The germline V gene encodes CDR1 SGDLS and CDR2 YYNGEE. This chain uses TRBV9 with TRBJ1-1; 8 bases are a match to TRBD1. Source material: PBMCs or a T cell subset sorted from them (not recorded which). This TCR derives from a man between 18 and 35 years old who had mild COVID-19 (a few samples of this study predate the infection). Cell type and time point are not known. CDR3 sequence reads: CASSVGTGRKSEAFF. The DNA of the CDR3 is TGTGCCAGCAGCGTAGGGACAGGGCGAAAATCTGAAGCTTTCTTT. The whole variable domain, filled in from reference TRBV9 and TRBJ1-1, reads DSGVTQTPKHLITATGQRVTLRCSPRSGDLSVYWYQQSLDQGLQFLIQYYNGEERAKGNILERFSAQQFPDLHSELNLSSLELGDSALYFCASSVGTGRKSEAFFGQGTRLTVV.